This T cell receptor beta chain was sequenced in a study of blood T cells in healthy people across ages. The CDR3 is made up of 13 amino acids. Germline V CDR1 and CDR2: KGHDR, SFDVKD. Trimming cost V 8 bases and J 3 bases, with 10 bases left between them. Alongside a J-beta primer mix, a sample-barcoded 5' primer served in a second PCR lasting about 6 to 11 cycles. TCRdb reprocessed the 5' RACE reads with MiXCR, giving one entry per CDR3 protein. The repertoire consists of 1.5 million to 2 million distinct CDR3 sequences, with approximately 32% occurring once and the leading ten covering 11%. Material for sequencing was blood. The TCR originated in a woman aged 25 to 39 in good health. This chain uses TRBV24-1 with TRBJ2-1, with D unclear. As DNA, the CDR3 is TGTGCCACCAAAGATTCAGACTACAATGAGCAGTTCTTC. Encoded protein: CATKDSDYNEQFF.